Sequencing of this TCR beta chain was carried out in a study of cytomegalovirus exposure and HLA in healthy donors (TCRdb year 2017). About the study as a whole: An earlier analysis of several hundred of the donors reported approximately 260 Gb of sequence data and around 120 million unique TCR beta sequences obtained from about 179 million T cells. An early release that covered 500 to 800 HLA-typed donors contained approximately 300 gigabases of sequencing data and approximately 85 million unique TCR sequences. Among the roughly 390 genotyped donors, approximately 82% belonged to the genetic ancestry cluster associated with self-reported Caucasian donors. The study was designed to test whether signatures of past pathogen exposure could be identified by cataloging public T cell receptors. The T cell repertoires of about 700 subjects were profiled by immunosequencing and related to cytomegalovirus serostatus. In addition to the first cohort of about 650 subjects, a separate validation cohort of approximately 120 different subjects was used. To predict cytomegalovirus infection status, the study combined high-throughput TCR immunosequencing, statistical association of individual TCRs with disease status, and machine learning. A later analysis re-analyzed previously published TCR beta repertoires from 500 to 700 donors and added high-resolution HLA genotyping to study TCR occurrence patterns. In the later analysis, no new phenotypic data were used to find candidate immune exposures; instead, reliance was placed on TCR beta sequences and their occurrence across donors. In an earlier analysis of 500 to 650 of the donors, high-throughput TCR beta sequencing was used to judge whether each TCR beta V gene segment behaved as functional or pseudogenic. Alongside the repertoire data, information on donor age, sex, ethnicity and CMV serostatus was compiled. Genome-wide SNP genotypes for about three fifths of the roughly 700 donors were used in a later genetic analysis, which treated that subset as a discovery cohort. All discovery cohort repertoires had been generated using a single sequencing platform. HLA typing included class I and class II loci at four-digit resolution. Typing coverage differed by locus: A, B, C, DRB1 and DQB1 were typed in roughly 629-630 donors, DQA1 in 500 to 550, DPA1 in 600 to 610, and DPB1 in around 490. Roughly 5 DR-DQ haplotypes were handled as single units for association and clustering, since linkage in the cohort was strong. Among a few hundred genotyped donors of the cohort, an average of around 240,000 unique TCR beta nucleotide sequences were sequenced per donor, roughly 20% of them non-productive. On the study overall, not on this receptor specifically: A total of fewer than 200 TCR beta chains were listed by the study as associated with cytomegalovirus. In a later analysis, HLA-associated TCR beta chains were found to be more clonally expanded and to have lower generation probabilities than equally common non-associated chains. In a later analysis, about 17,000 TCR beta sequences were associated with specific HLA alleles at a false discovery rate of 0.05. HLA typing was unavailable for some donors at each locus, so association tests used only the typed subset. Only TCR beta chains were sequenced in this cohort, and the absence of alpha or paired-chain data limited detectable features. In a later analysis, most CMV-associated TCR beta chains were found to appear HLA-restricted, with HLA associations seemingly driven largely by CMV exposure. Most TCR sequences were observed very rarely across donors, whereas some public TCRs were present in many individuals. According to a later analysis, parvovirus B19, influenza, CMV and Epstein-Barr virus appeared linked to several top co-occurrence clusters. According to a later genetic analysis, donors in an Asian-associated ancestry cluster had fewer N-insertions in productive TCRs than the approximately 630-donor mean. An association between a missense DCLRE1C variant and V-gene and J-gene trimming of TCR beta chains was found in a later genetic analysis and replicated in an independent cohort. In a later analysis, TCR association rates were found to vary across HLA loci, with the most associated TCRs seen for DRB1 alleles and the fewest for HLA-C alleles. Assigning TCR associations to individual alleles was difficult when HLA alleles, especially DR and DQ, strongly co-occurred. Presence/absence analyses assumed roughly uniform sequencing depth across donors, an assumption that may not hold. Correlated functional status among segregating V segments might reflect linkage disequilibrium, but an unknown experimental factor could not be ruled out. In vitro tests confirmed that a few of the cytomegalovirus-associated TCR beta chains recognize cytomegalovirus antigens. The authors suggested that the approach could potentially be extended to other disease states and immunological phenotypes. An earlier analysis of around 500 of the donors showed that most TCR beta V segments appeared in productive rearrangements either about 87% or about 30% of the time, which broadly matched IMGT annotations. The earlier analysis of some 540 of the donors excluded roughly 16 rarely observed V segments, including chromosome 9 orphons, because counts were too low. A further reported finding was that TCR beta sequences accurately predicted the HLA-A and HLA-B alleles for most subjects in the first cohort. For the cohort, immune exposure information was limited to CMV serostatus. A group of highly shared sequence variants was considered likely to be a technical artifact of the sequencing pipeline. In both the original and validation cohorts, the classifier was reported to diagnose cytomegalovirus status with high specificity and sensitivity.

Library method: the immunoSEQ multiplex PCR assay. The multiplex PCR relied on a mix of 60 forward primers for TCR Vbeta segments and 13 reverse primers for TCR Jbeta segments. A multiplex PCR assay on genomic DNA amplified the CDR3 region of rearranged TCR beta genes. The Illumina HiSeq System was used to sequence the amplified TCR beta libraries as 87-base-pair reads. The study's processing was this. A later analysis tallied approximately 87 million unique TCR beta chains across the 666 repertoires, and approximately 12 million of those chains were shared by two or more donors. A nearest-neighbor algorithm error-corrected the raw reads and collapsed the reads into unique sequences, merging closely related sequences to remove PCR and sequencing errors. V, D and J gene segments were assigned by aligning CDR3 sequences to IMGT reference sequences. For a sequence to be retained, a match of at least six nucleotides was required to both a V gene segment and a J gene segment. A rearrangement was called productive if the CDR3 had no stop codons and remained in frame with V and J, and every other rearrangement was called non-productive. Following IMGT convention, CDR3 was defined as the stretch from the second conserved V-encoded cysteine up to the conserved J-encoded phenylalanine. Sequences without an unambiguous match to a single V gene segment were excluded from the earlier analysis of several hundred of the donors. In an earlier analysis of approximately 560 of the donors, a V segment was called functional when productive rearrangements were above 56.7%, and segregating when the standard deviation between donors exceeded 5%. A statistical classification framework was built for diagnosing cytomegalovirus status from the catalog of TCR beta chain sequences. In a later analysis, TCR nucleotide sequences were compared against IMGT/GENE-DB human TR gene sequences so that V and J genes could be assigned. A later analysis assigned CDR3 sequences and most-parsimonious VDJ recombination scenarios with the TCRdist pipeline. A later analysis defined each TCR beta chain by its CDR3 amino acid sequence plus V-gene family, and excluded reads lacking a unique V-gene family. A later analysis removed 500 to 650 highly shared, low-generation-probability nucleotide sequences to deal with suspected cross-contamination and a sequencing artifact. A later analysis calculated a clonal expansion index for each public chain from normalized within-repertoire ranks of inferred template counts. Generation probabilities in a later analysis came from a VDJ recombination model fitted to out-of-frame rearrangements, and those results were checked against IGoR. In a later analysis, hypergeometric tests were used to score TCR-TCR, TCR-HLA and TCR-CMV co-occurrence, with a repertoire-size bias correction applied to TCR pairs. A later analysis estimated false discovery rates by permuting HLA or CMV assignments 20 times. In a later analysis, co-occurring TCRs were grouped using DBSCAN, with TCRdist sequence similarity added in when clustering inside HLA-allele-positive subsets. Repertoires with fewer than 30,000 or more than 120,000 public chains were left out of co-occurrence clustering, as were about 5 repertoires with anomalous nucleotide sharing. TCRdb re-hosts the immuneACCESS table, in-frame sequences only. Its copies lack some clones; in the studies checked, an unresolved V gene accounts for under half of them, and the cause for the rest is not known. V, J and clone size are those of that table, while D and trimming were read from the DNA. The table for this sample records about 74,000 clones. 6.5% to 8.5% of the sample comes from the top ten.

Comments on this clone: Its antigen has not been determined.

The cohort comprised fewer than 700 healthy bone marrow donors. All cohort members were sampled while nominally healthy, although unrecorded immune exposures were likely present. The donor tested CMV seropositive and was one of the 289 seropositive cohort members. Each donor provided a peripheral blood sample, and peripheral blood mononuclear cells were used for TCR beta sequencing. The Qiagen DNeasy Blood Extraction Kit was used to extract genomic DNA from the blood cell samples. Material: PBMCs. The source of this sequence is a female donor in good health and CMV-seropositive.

The nucleotides read TGCGCCAGCAGCACCAGGGGGAGCGATGAAAAACTGTTTTTT. It specifies CASSTRGSDEKLFF. The rearrangement combines TRBV5-1 with TRBJ1-4; 7 bases in the middle match TRBD1. V trim: 4 bases; J trim: 6 bases; unmatched bases: 6. CDR1 and CDR2 were assigned from the germline V gene as SGHRS and YFSETQ. Reading from cysteine to phenylalanine, the CDR3 counts 14 amino acids. The sequence is cut down to CDR3 DNA, 42 bases in frame from base 1.